A selection of T cell receptor beta chains follows, all from one sample in a study of CD8 T cells in ankylosing spondylitis. TCRdb itself ran the 5' RACE reads through MiXCR, one entry per CDR3 protein. Of roughly 140,000 distinct CDR3 sequences in the sample, 44% are singletons; the top ten hold 12% to 15%. Sequenced: synovial fluid, either unsorted or a sorted T cell fraction (not recorded which). The receptors derive from a male donor with ankylosing spondylitis. Each CDR3 is given with its conserved first and last residue. The D gene is left open where the match is weak. Clone size is given for some rows only: seen once, a few or many times, or a class if the clone is expanded.

clone_size,v_call,d_call,j_call,cdr3_nt,cdr3_aa
NA,TRBV4-1,NA,TRBJ2-5,TGCGCCAGCAGCCAAGGGGGGACCCAGTACTTC,CASSQGGTQYF
few,TRBV20-1,NA,TRBJ2-2,TGCAGTGCTAGAGATCATTTCTCCGGGACGAACACCGGGGAGCTGTTTTTT,CSARDHFSGTNTGELFF
few,TRBV7-9,TRBD1,TRBJ1-1,TGTGCCACGAGGCAGGGGGCTGAAGCTTTCTTT,CATRQGAEAFF
many,TRBV12-3/TRBV12-4,NA,TRBJ2-7,TGTGCCAGCAGCCGTATACTAGGACAAACCGCCTACGAGCAGTACTTC,CASSRILGQTAYEQYF
many,TRBV7-3,NA,TRBJ2-3,TGTGCCAGCAGCTTTATGGCCGGGGGAACAGATACGCAGTATTTT,CASSFMAGGTDTQYF
NA,TRBV10-3,TRBD1,TRBJ1-1,TGTGCCATCAGTGACCGGACAGGGGGCAATCCTTTTTGGGCTGATGAAGCTTTCTTT,CAISDRTGGNPFWADEAFF
NA,TRBV10-3,NA,TRBJ2-5,TGTGCCATCAGTGAGATGAGAGTCGGGACCCAGTACTTC,CAISEMRVGTQYF
NA,TRBV2,NA,TRBJ1-4,TGTGCCAGCAGTGTGAAAGTCCCCCGGGAGACACTTTTAGATGAAAAACTGTTTTTT,CASSVKVPRETLLDEKLFF
NA,TRBV5-1,TRBD1,TRBJ1-4,TGCGCCAGCAGCTCATGGGACAGCTGGATTCCTGCAACTAATGAAAAACTGTTTTTT,CASSSWDSWIPATNEKLFF
many,TRBV6-2/TRBV6-3,NA,TRBJ1-5,TGTGCCAGCAGTTACGGGCAGTCGGGTAATCAGCCCCAGCATTTT,CASSYGQSGNQPQHF
NA,TRBV25-1,NA,TRBJ1-1,TGTGCCAGCAGTGAATGGGGGGGTAACACTGAAGCTTTCTTT,CASSEWGGNTEAFF
few,TRBV12-3/TRBV12-4,TRBD1,TRBJ1-5,TGTGCCAGCAGTCGGACAGGGGGTAGTCAGCCCCAGCATTTT,CASSRTGGSQPQHF
NA,TRBV30,TRBD2,TRBJ2-3,TGTGCCTGGACCCCTAGCGGGGGTTGGGATACGCAGTATTTT,CAWTPSGGWDTQYF
NA,TRBV5-1,TRBD1,TRBJ1-4,TGCGCCAGCAGCGTCAGACACGACAGGGGCGAAAAACTGTTTTTT,CASSVRHDRGEKLFF
NA,TRBV7-6,NA,TRBJ2-3,TGTGCCAGCAGCGGTGAAGCAGATACGCAGTATTTT,CASSGEADTQYF
NA,TRBV10-1,TRBD2,TRBJ2-3,TGCGCCAGCAGTGAGTCTCTAGCGGGGACCACAGATACGCAGTATTTT,CASSESLAGTTDTQYF
few,TRBV13,NA,TRBJ1-1,TGTGCCAGCAGCTCACCAGGGGAAGCTGAAGCTTTCTTT,CASSSPGEAEAFF
many,TRBV20-1,NA,TRBJ1-2,TGCAGTGCTAGAGAGGAGGGCTTTGGCTATGGCTACACCTTC,CSAREEGFGYGYTF
NA,TRBV3-1,NA,TRBJ2-4,TGTGCCAGCAGCCGCGTCCACGGGGCACTAGCCAAAAACATTCAGTACTTC,CASSRVHGALAKNIQYF
NA,TRBV5-1,NA,TRBJ2-3,TGCGCCAGCAGGCAGGGACGGATTAACCGACCTAGCACAGATACGCAGTATTTT,CASRQGRINRPSTDTQYF
NA,TRBV11-1,NA,TRBJ1-1,TGTGCCAGCAGCTTAGGTTTTAGTTTGGCAGAACTGATGAACACTGAAGCTTTCTTT,CASSLGFSLAELMNTEAFF
NA,TRBV5-1,NA,TRBJ2-3,TGCGCCAGCAGCCCGCTAGAGGTGCCAGATACGCAGTATTTT,CASSPLEVPDTQYF
NA,TRBV25-1,NA,TRBJ2-5,TGTGCCAGCAGTGTGAGATGGCGGGAGACCCAGTACTTC,CASSVRWRETQYF
once,TRBV10-2,TRBD2,TRBJ2-4,TGCGCCAGCAGGTGGGGACTAGGGGTTGCCAAAAACATTCAGTACTTC,CASRWGLGVAKNIQYF
few,TRBV20-1,TRBD1,TRBJ2-5,TGCAGTGCCGGACACTTCCGGGACAGGGAGGACTACCAAGAGACCCAGTACTTC,CSAGHFRDREDYQETQYF
NA,TRBV25-1,TRBD1,TRBJ1-5,TGTGCCAGCGGACAGGGGGCAAGCAATCAGCCCCAGCATTTT,CASGQGASNQPQHF
many,TRBV4-3,NA,TRBJ2-1,TGCGCCAGCAGCCAATGGACCACGGAGGGGGCACCGTTCTTC,CASSQWTTEGAPFF
NA,TRBV5-6,NA,TRBJ1-2,TGTGCCAGCAGCTTGGGCGAGGAGGACTATGGCTACACCTTC,CASSLGEEDYGYTF
NA,TRBV20-1,NA,TRBJ1-5,TGCAGTGCTAGAGGGGGAGAGGGAGGACAGCCCCAGCATTTT,CSARGGEGGQPQHF
NA,TRBV20-1,TRBD2,TRBJ2-7,TGCAGTGCTAGTGGGCGGGAGAGAGGTTCCTACGAGCAGTACTTC,CSASGRERGSYEQYF
NA,TRBV6-1,TRBD2,TRBJ2-2,TGTGCCAGCAGTCCCGCCGGGACTAGCGGGAGGCACGGGGAGCTGTTTTTT,CASSPAGTSGRHGELFF
few,TRBV5-1,NA,TRBJ2-1,TGCGCCAGCAGCGGCGGGACACGGACACGTTCGAACTACAATGAGCAGTTCTTC,CASSGGTRTRSNYNEQFF
NA,TRBV6-1,TRBD2,TRBJ2-1,TGTGCCAGCACCCAACGGACTAGCGGGGGGAATGAGCAGTTCTTC,CASTQRTSGGNEQFF
many,TRBV6-4,TRBD2,TRBJ2-1,TGTGCCAGCAGTGACGATGGGACTAGCGGGGCTCGGGAGCAGTTCTTC,CASSDDGTSGAREQFF
once,TRBV6-2/TRBV6-3,TRBD2,TRBJ2-1,TGTGCCAGCAGTATACCAGCGGGAGGTTACAATGAGCAGTTCTTC,CASSIPAGGYNEQFF